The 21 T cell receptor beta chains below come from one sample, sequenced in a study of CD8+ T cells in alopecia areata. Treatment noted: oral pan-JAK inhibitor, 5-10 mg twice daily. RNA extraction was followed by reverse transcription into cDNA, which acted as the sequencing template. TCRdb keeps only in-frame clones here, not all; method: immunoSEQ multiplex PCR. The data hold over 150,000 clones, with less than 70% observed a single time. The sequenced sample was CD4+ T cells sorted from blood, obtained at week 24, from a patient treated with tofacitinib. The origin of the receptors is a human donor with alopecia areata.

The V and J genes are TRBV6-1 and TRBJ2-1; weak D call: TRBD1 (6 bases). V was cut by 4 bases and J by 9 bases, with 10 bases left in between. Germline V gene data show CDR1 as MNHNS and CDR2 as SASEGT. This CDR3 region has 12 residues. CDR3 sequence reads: CASSVRQAEQFF. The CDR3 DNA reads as TGTGCCAGCAGTGTCCGACAGGCTGAGCAGTTCTTC.

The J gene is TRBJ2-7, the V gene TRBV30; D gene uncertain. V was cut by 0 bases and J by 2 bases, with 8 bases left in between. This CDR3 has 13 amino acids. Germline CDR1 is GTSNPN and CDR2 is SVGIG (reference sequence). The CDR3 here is CAWSVRSPYEQYF. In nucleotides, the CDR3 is TGTGCCTGGAGTGTAAGGAGCCCCTACGAGCAGTACTTC.

CDR3 nucleotides: TGCGCCAGCAGCTTGGGGGGACCCCGACAAGAGACCCAGTACTTC. Translating gives CASSLGGPRQETQYF. The chain links TRBV5-1 to TRBJ2-5; D may match TRBD1 or TRBD2 (5 bases each). Germline CDR1 reads SGHRS; CDR2 reads YFSETQ. The CDR3 totals 15 residues. Trimming removed 0 bases from V and 2 bases from J, with 11 bases in between.

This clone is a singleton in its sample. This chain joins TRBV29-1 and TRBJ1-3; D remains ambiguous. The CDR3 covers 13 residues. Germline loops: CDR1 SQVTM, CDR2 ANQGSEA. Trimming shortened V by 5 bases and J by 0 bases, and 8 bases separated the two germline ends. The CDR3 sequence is CSVRKDSGNTIYF. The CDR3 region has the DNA TGCAGCGTTAGGAAAGACTCTGGAAACACCATATATTTT.

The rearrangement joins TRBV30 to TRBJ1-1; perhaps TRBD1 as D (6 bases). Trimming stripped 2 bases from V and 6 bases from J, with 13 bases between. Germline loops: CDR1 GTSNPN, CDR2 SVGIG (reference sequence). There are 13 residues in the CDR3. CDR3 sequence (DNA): TGTGCCTGGAGTCTAAAGGGGGGTTCTGAAGCTTTCTTT. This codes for CAWSLKGGSEAFF.

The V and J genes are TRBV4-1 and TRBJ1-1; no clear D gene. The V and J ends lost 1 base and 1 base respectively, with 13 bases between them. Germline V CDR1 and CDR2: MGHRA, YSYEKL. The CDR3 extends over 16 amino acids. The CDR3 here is CASSQVPVRANTEAFF. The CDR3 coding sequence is TGCGCCAGCAGCCAAGTCCCGGTAAGGGCGAACACTGAAGCTTTCTTT.

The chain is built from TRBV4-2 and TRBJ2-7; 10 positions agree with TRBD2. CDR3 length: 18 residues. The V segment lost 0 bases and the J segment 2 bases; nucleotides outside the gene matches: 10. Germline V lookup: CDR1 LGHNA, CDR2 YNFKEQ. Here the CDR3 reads CASSQDLQRGGFPYEQYF. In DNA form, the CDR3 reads TGTGCCAGCAGCCAAGATTTACAGCGGGGGGGCTTCCCCTACGAGCAGTACTTC.

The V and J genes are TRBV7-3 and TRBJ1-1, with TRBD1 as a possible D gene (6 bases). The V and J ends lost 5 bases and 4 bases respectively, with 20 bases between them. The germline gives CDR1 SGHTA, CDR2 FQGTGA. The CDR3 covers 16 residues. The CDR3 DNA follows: TGTGCCAGCAGCCCATCTGGCGTAGGGGGTTCCACTGAAGCTTTCTTT. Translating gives CASSPSGVGGSTEAFF. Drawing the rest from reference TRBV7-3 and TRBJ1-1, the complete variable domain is GAGVSQTPSNKVTEKGKYVELRCDPISGHTALYWYRQSLGQGPEFLIYFQGTGAADDSGLPNDRFFAVRPEGSVSTLKIQRTERGDSAVYLCASSPSGVGGSTEAFFGQGTRLTVV.

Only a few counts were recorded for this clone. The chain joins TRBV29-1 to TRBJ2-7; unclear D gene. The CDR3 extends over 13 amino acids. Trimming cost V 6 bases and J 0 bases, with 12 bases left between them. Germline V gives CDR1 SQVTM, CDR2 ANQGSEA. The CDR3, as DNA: TGCAGCGTGATGACAAGGTACTCCTACGAGCAGTACTTC. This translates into CSVMTRYSYEQYF.

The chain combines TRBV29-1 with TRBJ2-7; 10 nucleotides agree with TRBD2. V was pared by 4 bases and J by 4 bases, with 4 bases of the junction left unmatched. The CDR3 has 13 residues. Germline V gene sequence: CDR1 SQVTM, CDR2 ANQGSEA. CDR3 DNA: TGCAGCGTTGGACTAGCGGGCATATACGAGCAGTACTTC. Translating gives CSVGLAGIYEQYF.

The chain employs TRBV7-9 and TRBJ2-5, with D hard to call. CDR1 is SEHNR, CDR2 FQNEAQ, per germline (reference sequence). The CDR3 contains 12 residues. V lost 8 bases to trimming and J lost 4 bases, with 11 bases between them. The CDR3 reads CASGISLETQYF. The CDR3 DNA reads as TGTGCCAGCGGAATCTCCTTAGAGACCCAGTACTTC.

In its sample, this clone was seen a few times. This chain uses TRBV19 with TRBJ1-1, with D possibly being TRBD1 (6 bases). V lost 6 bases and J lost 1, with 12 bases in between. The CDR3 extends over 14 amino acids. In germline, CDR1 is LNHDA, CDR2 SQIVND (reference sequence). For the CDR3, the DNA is TGTGCCAGTAGAGGCAGGGGCCCGAACACTGAAGCTTTCTTT. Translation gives CASRGRGPNTEAFF.

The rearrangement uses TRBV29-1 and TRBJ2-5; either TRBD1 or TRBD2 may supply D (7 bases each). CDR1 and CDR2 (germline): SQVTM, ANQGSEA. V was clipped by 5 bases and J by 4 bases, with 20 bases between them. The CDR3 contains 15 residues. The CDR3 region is CSVSGATGIGETQYF. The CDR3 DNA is TGCAGCGTTAGCGGGGCGACAGGGATAGGAGAGACCCAGTACTTC.

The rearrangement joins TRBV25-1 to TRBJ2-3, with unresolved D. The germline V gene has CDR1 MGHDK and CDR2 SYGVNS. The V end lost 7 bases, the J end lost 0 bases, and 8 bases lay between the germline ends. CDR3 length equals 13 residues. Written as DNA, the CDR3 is TGTGCCAGCATGGTGCCGAGCACAGATACGCAGTATTTT. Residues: CASMVPSTDTQYF.

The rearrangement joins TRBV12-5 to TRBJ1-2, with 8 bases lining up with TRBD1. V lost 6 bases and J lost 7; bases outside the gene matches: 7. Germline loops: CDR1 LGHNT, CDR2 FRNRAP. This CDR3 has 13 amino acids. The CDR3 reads CASGRQGAGGYTF. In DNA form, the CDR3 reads TGTGCTAGTGGCCGCCAGGGGGCGGGTGGCTACACCTTC.

CDR3 coding DNA: TGTGCCACCAGCAGAGATTCTGGGGCCGGTAGTGAGCAGTTCTTC. It encodes CATSRDSGAGSEQFF. The chain links TRBV15 to TRBJ2-1, with D perhaps matching TRBD1 (5 bases). Germline V gives CDR1 LNHNV, CDR2 YYDKDF (reference sequence). The CDR3 sequence is 15 residues long. V shed 0 bases and J shed 9 bases, with 15 bases lying between them. Full variable domain (remainder filled in from reference TRBV15 and TRBJ2-1): DAMVIQNPRYQVTQFGKPVTLSCSQTLNHNVMYWYQQKSSQAPKLLFHYYDKDFNNEADTPDNFQSRRPNTSFCFLDIRSPGLGDTAMYLCATSRDSGAGSEQFFGPGTRLTVL.

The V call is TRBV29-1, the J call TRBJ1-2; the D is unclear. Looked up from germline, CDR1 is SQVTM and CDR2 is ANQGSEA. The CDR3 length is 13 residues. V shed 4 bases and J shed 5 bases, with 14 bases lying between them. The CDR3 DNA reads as TGCAGCGTTGTAGCGTGGCAGTCGTATGGCTACACCTTC. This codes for CSVVAWQSYGYTF.

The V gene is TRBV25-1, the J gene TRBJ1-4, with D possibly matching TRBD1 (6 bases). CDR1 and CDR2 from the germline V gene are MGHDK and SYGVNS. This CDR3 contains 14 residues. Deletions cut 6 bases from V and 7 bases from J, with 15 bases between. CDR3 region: CASSTPGGREKLFF. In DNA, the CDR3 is TGTGCCAGCAGCACTCCGGGGGGGCGTGAAAAACTGTTTTTT.

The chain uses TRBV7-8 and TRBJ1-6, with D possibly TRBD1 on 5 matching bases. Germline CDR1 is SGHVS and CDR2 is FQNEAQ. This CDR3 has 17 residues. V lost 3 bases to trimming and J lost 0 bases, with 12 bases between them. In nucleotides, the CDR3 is TGTGCCAGCAGCTTGGGGGTTCAGAGCTCCTATAATTCACCCCTCCACTTT. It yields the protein CASSLGVQSSYNSPLHF. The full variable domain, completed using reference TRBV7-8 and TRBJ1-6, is GAGVSQSPRYKVAKRGQDVALRCDPISGHVSLFWYQQALGQGPEFLTYFQNEAQLDKSGLPSDRFFAERPEGSVSTLKIQRTQQEDSAVYLCASSLGVQSSYNSPLHFGNGTRLTVT.

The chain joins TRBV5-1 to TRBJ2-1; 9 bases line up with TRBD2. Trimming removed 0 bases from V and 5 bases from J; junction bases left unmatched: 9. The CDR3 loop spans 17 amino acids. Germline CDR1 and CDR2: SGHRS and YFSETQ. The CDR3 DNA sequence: TGCGCCAGCAGCTTGGGAGCGAGCGGGGGGCAGGACAATGAGCAGTTCTTC. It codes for CASSLGASGGQDNEQFF.

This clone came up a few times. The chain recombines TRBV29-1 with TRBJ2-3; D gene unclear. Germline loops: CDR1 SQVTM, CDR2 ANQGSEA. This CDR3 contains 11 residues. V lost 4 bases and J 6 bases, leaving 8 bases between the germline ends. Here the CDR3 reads CSVGSVDTQYF. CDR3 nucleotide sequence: TGCAGCGTTGGATCGGTGGATACGCAGTATTTT.